Detailed here is one T cell receptor beta chain. This specimen comes from a study of blood T cell repertoires in COVID-19. Study in general: Acute-phase and convalescent COVID-19 samples originated in the United States, Italy and Spain. T cells, B-cell-depleted T cells, or PBMCs supplied cDNA or gDNA.

Original data processing: Reference gene primer amplification gave nucleated cell count estimates. Sequencing was performed with immunoSEQ multiplex PCR; in TCRdb, only in-frame clones are kept and a portion is missing. V and J calls and clone size follow that table, whereas D and trimming were derived from the DNA. The sample has approximately 150,000 clones, roughly 80% seen once; the top ten hold 3.5%. The CDR3 is made up of 14 amino acids. The germline V and J ends were trimmed by 6 bases and 4 bases, with 15 bases remaining between them. The germline CDR1 and CDR2 sequences are MNHEY and SMNVEV (reference sequence).

The sample consisted of peripheral blood. J is TRBJ2-5 and V is TRBV27; possibly TRBD1 for D (5 bases). The origin of this receptor is a man between 70 and 80 years old who had recovered from COVID-19. CDR3 sequence (DNA): TGTGCCAGCAGAACCCGGGCCACAGGAGAGACCCAGTACTTC. This gives the protein CASRTRATGETQYF.